This is a list of T cell receptor beta chains from one sample in a study of OX40 agonist ivuxolimab in advanced cancers. Generated by immunoSEQ multiplex PCR, the TCRdb table keeps only in-frame clones and is missing some. The sample records approximately 12,000 clones, 80% to 95% being singletons. The material was CD4+ or CD8+ T cells sorted from blood, obtained in a trial of the OX40 agonist ivuxolimab. Receptor source: an adult with an advanced solid tumor such as melanoma, head and neck, liver or kidney cancer. Each CDR3 is given with its conserved first and last residue. A D gene is named only where the DNA matches it firmly. Size tells how often a clone was seen (once, few, many) or the class of an expanded clone, and some rows leave it out.

TRBV11-2	NA	TRBJ2-7	NA	CASSSGTNFYEQYF	TGTGCCAGCAGCTCCGGGACAAACTTCTACGAGCAGTACTTC
TRBV5-4	TRBD1	TRBJ1-2	NA	CASSLEWTRGLNYGYTF	TGTGCCAGCAGCTTGGAATGGACCAGGGGGCTTAACTATGGCTACACCTTC
TRBV14	NA	TRBJ2-6	NA	CASSHDAGANVLTF	TGTGCCAGCAGCCACGATGCAGGGGCCAACGTCCTGACTTTC
TRBV6-6	NA	TRBJ1-2	NA	CASRGTLYGYTF	TGTGCCAGCAGGGGGACACTCTATGGCTACACCTTC
TRBV29-1	NA	TRBJ2-7	NA	CSVPHPLGMGREQYF	TGCAGCGTTCCCCATCCTTTGGGGATGGGGCGCGAGCAGTACTTC
TRBV29-1	NA	TRBJ2-7	NA	CSVAGGFYEQYF	TGCAGCGTCGCTGGCGGGTTTTACGAGCAGTACTTC
TRBV7-9	NA	TRBJ2-7	NA	CASTIALGYEQYF	TGTGCCAGCACAATCGCCCTGGGCTACGAGCAGTACTTC
TRBV5-1	NA	TRBJ2-7	NA	CASSLAAGREQYF	TGCGCCAGCAGCTTGGCCGCAGGGAGGGAGCAGTACTTC
TRBV7-4	TRBD2	TRBJ2-3	NA	CASSPDSGGTDTQYF	TGTGCCAGCAGCCCTGATAGCGGGGGGACAGATACGCAGTATTTT
TRBV4-2	TRBD1	TRBJ1-5	NA	CASSPGTAGNQPQHF	TGTGCCAGCAGCCCAGGGACAGCTGGGAATCAGCCCCAGCATTTT
TRBV4-1	NA	TRBJ1-1	NA	CASSQAGVMTTEAFF	TGCGCCAGCAGCCAAGCAGGGGTTATGACCACTGAAGCTTTCTTT
TRBV5-5	NA	TRBJ2-7	NA	CASSKDTPWGGYF	TGTGCCAGCAGCAAGGACACCCCTTGGGGTGGGTACTTC
TRBV7-2	TRBD2	TRBJ2-3	NA	CARGLAGGSTDTQYF	TGTGCCCGCGGACTAGCGGGAGGTAGCACAGATACGCAGTATTTT
TRBV5-1	TRBD1	TRBJ2-5	NA	CASSFPRGREDKETQYF	TGCGCCAGCAGCTTTCCGAGGGGGCGCGAGGATAAAGAGACCCAGTACTTC
TRBV6-5	NA	TRBJ1-1	NA	CASSYGAGAEAFF	TGTGCCAGCAGTTACGGCGCAGGGGCTGAAGCTTTCTTT
TRBV5-6	NA	TRBJ1-3	NA	CASSLGGGPGNTIYF	TGTGCCAGCAGCTTAGGCGGGGGGCCCGGAAACACCATATATTTT
TRBV14	TRBD2	TRBJ2-1	NA	CASSQDELAGNNEQFF	TGTGCCAGCAGCCAAGATGAACTAGCGGGGAACAATGAGCAGTTCTTC
TRBV6-1	NA	TRBJ1-1	once	CASRWNTEAFF	TGTGCCAGCAGGTGGAACACTGAAGCTTTCTTT
TRBV30	TRBD1	TRBJ1-2	few	CAWKRTGDGYTF	TGTGCCTGGAAGAGGACAGGGGACGGCTACACCTTC
TRBV13	NA	TRBJ1-1	NA	CASSQWGNEAFF	TGTGCCAGCAGCCAGTGGGGGAATGAAGCTTTCTTT
TRBV9	NA	TRBJ1-1	NA	CASSVGGDTEAFF	TGTGCCAGCAGCGTAGGGGGTGACACTGAAGCTTTCTTT
TRBV11-2	NA	TRBJ1-2	NA	CASSLFPGANYGYTF	TGTGCCAGCAGCTTATTCCCGGGCGCCAACTATGGCTACACCTTC
TRBV5-1	NA	TRBJ2-3	NA	CASSPPSGVDTQYF	TGCGCCAGCAGCCCCCCATCTGGCGTGGATACGCAGTATTTT
TRBV4-3	NA	TRBJ1-6	NA	CASSQEASRKYNSPLHF	TGCGCCAGCAGCCAAGAGGCCAGTCGAAAGTATAATTCACCCCTCCACTTT
TRBV19	NA	TRBJ1-5	NA	CASRTGADQPQHF	TGTGCCAGTAGGACGGGGGCGGATCAGCCCCAGCATTTT
TRBV9	NA	TRBJ2-7	NA	CASSVAGPDEQYF	TGTGCCAGCAGCGTAGCAGGGCCCGACGAGCAGTACTTC
TRBV6-1	NA	TRBJ1-4	NA	CASSEAPGRVEKLFF	TGTGCCAGCAGTGAAGCGCCAGGCAGGGTCGAAAAACTGTTTTTT
TRBV19	TRBD2	TRBJ2-5	NA	CASSEGLAGGRTQYF	TGTGCCAGTAGCGAGGGACTAGCGGGAGGAAGGACCCAGTACTTC
TRBV12-5	NA	TRBJ2-7	NA	CASGPRGQHYEQYF	TGTGCTAGTGGTCCGAGAGGACAGCACTACGAGCAGTACTTC
TRBV27	NA	TRBJ2-1	NA	CASSSDSLYNEQFF	TGTGCCAGCAGTTCGGACAGTTTATACAATGAGCAGTTCTTC